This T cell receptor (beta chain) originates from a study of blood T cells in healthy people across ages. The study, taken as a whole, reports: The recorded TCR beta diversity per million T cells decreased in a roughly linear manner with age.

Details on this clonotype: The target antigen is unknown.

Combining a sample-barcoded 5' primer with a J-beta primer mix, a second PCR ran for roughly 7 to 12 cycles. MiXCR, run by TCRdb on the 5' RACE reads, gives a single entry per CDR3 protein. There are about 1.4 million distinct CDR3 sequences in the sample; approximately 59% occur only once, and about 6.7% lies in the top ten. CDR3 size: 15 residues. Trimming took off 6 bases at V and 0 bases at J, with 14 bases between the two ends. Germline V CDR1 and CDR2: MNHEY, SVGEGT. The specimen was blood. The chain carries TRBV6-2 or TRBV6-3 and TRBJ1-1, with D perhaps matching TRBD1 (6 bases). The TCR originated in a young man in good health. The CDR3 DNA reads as TGTGCCAGCAGAAATAACAGGGATTTGAACACTGAAGCTTTCTTT. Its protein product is CASRNNRDLNTEAFF.